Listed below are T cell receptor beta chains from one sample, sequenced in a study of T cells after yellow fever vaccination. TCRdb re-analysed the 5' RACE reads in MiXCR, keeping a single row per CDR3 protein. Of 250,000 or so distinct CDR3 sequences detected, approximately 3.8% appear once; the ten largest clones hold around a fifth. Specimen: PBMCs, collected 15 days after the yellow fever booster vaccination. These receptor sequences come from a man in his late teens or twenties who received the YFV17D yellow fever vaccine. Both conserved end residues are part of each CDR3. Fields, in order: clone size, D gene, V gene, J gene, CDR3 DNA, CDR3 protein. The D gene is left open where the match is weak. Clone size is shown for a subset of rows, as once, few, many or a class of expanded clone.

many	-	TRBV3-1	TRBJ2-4	TGTGCCAGCAGCCATTCAGCGAACATTCAGTACTTC	CASSHSANIQYF
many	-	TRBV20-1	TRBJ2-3	TGCAGTGCCCGAGACGGAGGGAAAGGCGCAGATACGCAGTATTTT	CSARDGGKGADTQYF
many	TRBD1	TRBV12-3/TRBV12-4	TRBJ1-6	TGTGCCAGCCGACCACAGGGGACGACTGTTACACCCCTCCACTTT	CASRPQGTTVTPLHF
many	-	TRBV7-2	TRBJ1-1	TGTGCCAGCAGCCCATACACAGGGATGGCTTTCTTT	CASSPYTGMAFF
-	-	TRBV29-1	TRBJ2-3	TGCAGCGTGGGGGACTCCGCGCAGTATTTT	CSVGDSAQYF
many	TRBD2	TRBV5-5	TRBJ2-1	TGTGCCAGCAACCCCGCGGGACTAGCTGGAAATGAGCAGTTCTTC	CASNPAGLAGNEQFF
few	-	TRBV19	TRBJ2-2	TGTGCCAGTAGTACCCGGGCAGGGAACACCGGGGAGCTGTTTTTT	CASSTRAGNTGELFF
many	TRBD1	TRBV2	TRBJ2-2	TGTGCCAGCAGTCTACAGGGGGCGCGCACCGGGGAGCTGTTTTTT	CASSLQGARTGELFF
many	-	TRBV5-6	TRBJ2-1	TGTGCCAGCAGCCACTCCCGGCGGCGGGATGAGCAGTTCTTC	CASSHSRRRDEQFF
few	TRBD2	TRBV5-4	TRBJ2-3	TGTGCCAGCAGCGCCCTAGCGGGGGGGGGCGGGGCAGATACGCAGTATTTT	CASSALAGGGGADTQYF
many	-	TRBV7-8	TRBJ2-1	TGTGCCAGCAGCTCCCTTCTGACGGGGACCTACAATGAGCAGTTCTTC	CASSSLLTGTYNEQFF
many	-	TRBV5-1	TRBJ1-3	TGCGCCAGCAGCTTAGGGGCGCTTGGAAACACCATATATTTT	CASSLGALGNTIYF
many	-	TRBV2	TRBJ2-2	TGTGCCAGCAGGGAACAGGCATACACCGGGGAGCTGTTTTTT	CASREQAYTGELFF
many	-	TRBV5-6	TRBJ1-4	TGTGCCAGCAGCTTGGTGGCAGCAACTAATGAAAAACTGTTTTTT	CASSLVAATNEKLFF
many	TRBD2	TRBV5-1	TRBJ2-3	TGCGCCAGCAACGATTTAGCGGGGGGGACAGATACGCAGTATTTT	CASNDLAGGTDTQYF
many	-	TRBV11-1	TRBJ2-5	TGTGCCAGCAGCTTACTTCAGGGTGAGGCGACCCAGTACTTC	CASSLLQGEATQYF
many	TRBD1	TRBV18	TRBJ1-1	TGTGCCAGCTCACCGGGCGCAGGGGGCACTGAAGCTTTCTTT	CASSPGAGGTEAFF
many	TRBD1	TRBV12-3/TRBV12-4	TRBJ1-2	TGTGCCAGCAGTTTAGGAGGGGGCGCGGGCTACACCTTC	CASSLGGGAGYTF
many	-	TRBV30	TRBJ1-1	TGTGCCTGGAGTAGTTCACGGGTTCATGTTTTCTTT	CAWSSSRVHVFF
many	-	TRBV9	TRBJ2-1	TGTGCCAGCAGCGATGGACCGGGACCTAACTACAATGAGCAGTTCTTC	CASSDGPGPNYNEQFF
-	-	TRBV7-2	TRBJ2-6	TGTGCCAGCAGCTCCTACAGGGTTGGGGCCAACGTCCTGACTTTC	CASSSYRVGANVLTF
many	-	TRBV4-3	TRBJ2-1	TGCGCCAGCAGCCAAGGCCACTACCACCCGGAGAATGAGCAGTTCTTC	CASSQGHYHPENEQFF
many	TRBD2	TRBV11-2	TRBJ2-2	TGTGCCAGCAGCTTCCACGGGGGGGTCAACACCGGGGAGCTGTTTTTT	CASSFHGGVNTGELFF
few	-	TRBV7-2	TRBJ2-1	TGTGCCAGCAGCTCTCCCGGGGGACCCTACAATGAGCAGTTCTTC	CASSSPGGPYNEQFF
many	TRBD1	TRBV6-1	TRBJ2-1	TGTGCCAGCAGCCCCAGCCGGACAGGTCTAGCCAATGAGCAGTTCTTC	CASSPSRTGLANEQFF
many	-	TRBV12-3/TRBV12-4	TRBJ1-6	TGTGCCAGCAGTTTACGGTCACCCCTCCACTTT	CASSLRSPLHF
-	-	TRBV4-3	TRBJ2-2	TGCGCCAGCAGCCAAGAAGAGGGCACAACCGGGGAGCTGTTTTTT	CASSQEEGTTGELFF
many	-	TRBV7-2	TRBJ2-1	TGTGCCAGCAGCCGAATACAGTACAATGAGCAGTTCTTC	CASSRIQYNEQFF
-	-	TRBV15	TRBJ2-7	TGTGCCACCAGCAGAGCTGGGCAGAGGTCCTACGAGCAGTACTTC	CATSRAGQRSYEQYF
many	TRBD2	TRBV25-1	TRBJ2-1	TGTGCCAGCAGTGACCCTAGCGGAACGAACAATGAGCAGTTCTTC	CASSDPSGTNNEQFF
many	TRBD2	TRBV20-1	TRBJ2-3	TGCAGTGCCGGGAGGCACGGCACAGATACGCAGTATTTT	CSAGRHGTDTQYF
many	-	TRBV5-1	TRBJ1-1	TGCGCCAGCAGCCTCAACGGCATGAACACTGAAGCTTTCTTT	CASSLNGMNTEAFF
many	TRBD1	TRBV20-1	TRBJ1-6	TGCAGTGCTAGAGATACGGGACAGGGGATAAATTCACCCCTCCACTTT	CSARDTGQGINSPLHF
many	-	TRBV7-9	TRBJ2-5	TGTGCCAGCAGCTTAGCCCAAAAAGAGACCCAGTACTTC	CASSLAQKETQYF
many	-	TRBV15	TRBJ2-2	TGTGCCACCAGCAGAGTGGACGCCCGGCCCGGGGAGCTGTTTTTT	CATSRVDARPGELFF
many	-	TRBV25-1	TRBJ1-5	TGTGCCAGCAGTGCGAGGAGAGGGAATCAGCCCCAGCATTTT	CASSARRGNQPQHF
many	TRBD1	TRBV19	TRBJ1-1	TGTGCCAGTAGGGACAGGGGAACTGAAGCTTTCTTT	CASRDRGTEAFF
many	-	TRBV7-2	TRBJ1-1	TGTGCCAGCTCTTCATCACTGGAGGGAACTGAAGCTTTCTTT	CASSSSLEGTEAFF
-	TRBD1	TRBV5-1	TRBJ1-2	TGCGCCAGCAGTCCGGGACAGAACGATGGCTACACCTTC	CASSPGQNDGYTF
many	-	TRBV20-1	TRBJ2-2	TGCAGTGCTAAACAGGCAACGAACACCGGGGAGCTGTTTTTT	CSAKQATNTGELFF
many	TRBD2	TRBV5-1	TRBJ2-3	TGCGCCAGCAGCTATAGCGGGGCTAGCACAGATACGCAGTATTTT	CASSYSGASTDTQYF